The present TCR beta chain was sequenced within a study of T-cell reconstitution after alpha-beta-depleted transplantation in children. Construction of the TCRbeta library involved unique molecular identifiers. TCRdb independently ran MiXCR on the PCR reads; one entry per CDR3 protein. The sample carries under 250,000 distinct CDR3 sequences, roughly a quarter recorded once. CDR1 is MNHNY and CDR2 is SVGAGI in the germline V gene (reference sequence). The CDR3 has 11 amino acids. The V end lost 2 bases, the J end lost 8 bases, and 3 bases lay between the germline ends. The source material was PBMCs, mostly from graft donor cells, sampled 360 days after TCRalphabeta/CD19-depleted stem cell transplant. This rearrangement joins TRBV6-6 to TRBJ1-4; no clear D. The origin of this receptor is a female patient aged 2-10 years who had a stem cell transplant for congenital amegakaryocytic thrombocytopenia, so the T cells may come from the graft donor. CDR3 amino acids: CASSYIEKLFF. CDR3 bases: TGTGCCAGCAGTTACATCGAAAAACTGTTTTTT.